The 5 T cell receptor beta chains given below trace back to one sample, sequenced in a study of cytomegalovirus exposure and HLA in healthy donors. Researchers ran the PCR with 60 Vbeta and 13 Jbeta primers. Some clones are missing from TCRdb's copy, which holds only in-frame ones; the method was immunoSEQ multiplex PCR. Here the sample spans more than 95,000 clones, 70% to 80% being singletons. Sequenced material: PBMCs. The receptors come from a young man in good health and CMV-seropositive.

The count of this clone is one. The chain couples TRBV29-1 to TRBJ2-1, with 7 bases identical to TRBD2. The length of the CDR3 is 15 residues. V gave up 6 bases and J gave up 1 base; unmatched junction bases: 9. Per germline, CDR1 SQVTM and CDR2 ANQGSEA. In DNA, the CDR3 is TGCAGCGTGCGGGGGACTCCTCCTTCCTACAATGAGCAGTTCTTC. Its translation is CSVRGTPPSYNEQFF.

The rearrangement uses TRBV4-2 and TRBJ1-4, with 8 bases identical to TRBD1. The ends lost 3 bases at V and 0 bases at J; junction bases unmatched: 3. In germline, CDR1 is LGHNA, CDR2 YNFKEQ. This CDR3 has 16 residues. This CDR3 reads CASSQADRATNEKLFF. DNA for the CDR3: TGTGCCAGCAGCCAGGCGGACAGGGCAACTAATGAAAAACTGTTTTTT.

The rearrangement uses TRBV11-3 and TRBJ2-7; 11 nucleotides align to TRBD2. The V gene end was trimmed by 1 base and the J gene end by 0 bases; junction bases not matched to a gene: 14. The CDR3 is 20 amino acids. Germline V gene lookup returns CDR1 SGHNT and CDR2 YENEEA. The CDR3 nucleotides are TGTGCCAGCAGCTTAGTGTGGGCTAGCGGGGGGACGACCCGCTCCTACGAGCAGTACTTC. Translated: CASSLVWASGGTTRSYEQYF.

The chain links TRBV6-5 to TRBJ1-2, with D possibly TRBD1 on 6 matching bases. Germline assignment: CDR1 MNHEY and CDR2 SVGAGI. The CDR3 sequence is 14 residues long. The germline V and J ends were trimmed by 4 bases and 1 base, with 10 bases remaining between them. CDR3 DNA sequence: TGTGCCAGCAGTTGGGTCAGGGGTAACTATGGCTACACCTTC. Its protein product is CASSWVRGNYGYTF.

The rearrangement uses TRBV28 and TRBJ1-5; D may be TRBD1 (6 bases). The CDR3 is 16 residues long. The germline V gene has CDR1 MDHEN and CDR2 SYDVKM. V lost 5 bases and J 4 bases, leaving 18 bases between the germline ends. Here the CDR3 reads CASSGTNRVSNQPQHF. CDR3 bases: TGTGCCAGCAGTGGAACAAACAGGGTTTCTAATCAGCCCCAGCATTTT.